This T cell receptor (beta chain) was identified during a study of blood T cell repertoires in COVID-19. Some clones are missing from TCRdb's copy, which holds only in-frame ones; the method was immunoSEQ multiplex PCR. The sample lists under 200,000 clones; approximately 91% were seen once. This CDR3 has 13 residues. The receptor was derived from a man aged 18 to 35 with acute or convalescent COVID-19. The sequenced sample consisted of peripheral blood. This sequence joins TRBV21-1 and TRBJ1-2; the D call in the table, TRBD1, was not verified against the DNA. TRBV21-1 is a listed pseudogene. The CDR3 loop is CASSPRPAYGYTF. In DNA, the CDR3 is TGTGCCAGCAGCCCCAGGCCAGCTTATGGCTACACCTTC.